This T cell receptor beta chain emerged from a study of T cells after yellow fever vaccination. As for the study in general: Fractions containing few cells were prepared with SMART-Seq v4 Ultra Low Input.

Germline CDR1 and CDR2: ENHRY and SYGVKD. This CDR3 is 16 amino acids long. Trimming pared 2 bases from V and 5 bases from J, leaving 18 bases between. In regard to this clonotype: The target antigen is unknown.

A single record per CDR3 protein comes from TCRdb applying MiXCR to the 5' RACE reads. The table shows roughly 520,000 distinct CDR3 sequences, with less than 25% occurring only once. Findings of the study overall: Clonotypes appearing in both CD4 and CD8 compartments existed, and their share was small. FACS-sorted repertoires might harbor abundant contaminating clonotypes from the bulk population. Primary-vaccination clones mostly resurfaced post-booster (about 96% CD4, about 87% CD8).

The specimen comprised PBMCs, sampled roughly 20 days after the first yellow fever vaccination. The V and J genes are TRBV10-3 and TRBJ2-5, with D possibly called TRBD1 or TRBD2 (6 bases each). This clonotype originated in a young man who received the YFV17D yellow fever vaccine. The CDR3 spells CAISEGGQTDGETQYF. The CDR3 DNA sequence: TGTGCCATCAGTGAGGGGGGGCAGACGGATGGGGAGACCCAGTACTTC.